This TCR beta chain was captured in a study of cytomegalovirus exposure and HLA in healthy donors. The PCR used 60 Vbeta and 13 Jbeta primers. Produced via immunoSEQ multiplex PCR; TCRdb's table is partial and in-frame only. The table records 85,000 to 130,000 clones, roughly 70% of them present only once. The length of the CDR3 is 13 residues. The junction had 9 bases not matched to a gene; V was cut back by 3 bases and J by 11 bases. Germline V gene lookup returns CDR1 LGHNA and CDR2 YSLEER. The sample consisted of PBMCs. The origin of this receptor is a male donor in good health and CMV-seropositive. The chain joins TRBV4-3 to TRBJ1-1, with 7 bases identical to TRBD1. CDR3 region: CASSHRDSPRAFF. The DNA for the CDR3 is TGCGCCAGCAGCCATAGGGACAGCCCCCGGGCTTTCTTT.